The clone carrying this T cell receptor beta chain was seen at least ten times. What it recognizes is unknown. The CDR3 has 16 amino acids. The ends were cut back, 7 bases at V and 9 bases at J, with 22 bases in the middle. Germline V gene lookup returns CDR1 MNHNS and CDR2 SASEGT. The data were obtained in a study of prognosis after radiotherapy for stage I lung cancer. Findings of the study overall: Differing TRBV and TRBJ gene usage was reportedly seen between patients with and without metastases.

TCR beta CDR3 was amplified from genomic DNA by two-round multiplex PCR. Amplification in first-round PCR relied on primers specific to each TRBV and TRBJ gene. TCRdb passed the multiplex PCR reads through MiXCR, listing each CDR3 protein once. The top ten hold roughly a third of the sample, which has tens of thousands of distinct CDR3 sequences, roughly 43% seen once. The sequence was obtained from a donor aged 50 or older with non-small cell lung cancer. The chain combines TRBV6-1 with TRBJ1-6; D perhaps matches TRBD1 (6 bases). The sequences come from PBMCs, collected before or after stereotactic body radiation therapy (not recorded which). CDR3 sequence (DNA): TGTGCCAGCACCCTATCGGGGTCTAGGGGGAGTTCACCCCTCCACTTT. Translating it yields CASTLSGSRGSSPLHF.